This TCR beta chain derives from a study of T cells in Graves' hyperthyroidism and ophthalmopathy. Germline trimming cut 4 bases from V and 6 bases from J; bases unmatched to any gene: 12. This CDR3 contains 15 residues. Germline V CDR1 and CDR2: SGDLS, YYNGEE. The table lists this clonotype with a few counts. From RNA transcripts, TCR beta CDR3 regions were amplified. First-round RT-PCR of the TCR CDR3 relied on the HTBI primer set. TCRdb processed the multiplex PCR reads anew with MiXCR; each CDR3 protein has one entry. Of approximately 640,000 distinct CDR3 sequences in the sample, about 16% were seen once.

The chain uses TRBV9 and TRBJ2-7; 8 bases are shared with TRBD2. Input material: blood. This TCR was sampled from a woman in her twenties or thirties with Graves' hyperthyroidism. CDR3 bases: TGTGCCAGCAGCCCAACTAGCGGCCATGACGGCGAGCAGTACTTC. Protein product: CASSPTSGHDGEQYF.